These T cell receptor beta chains were read from a single sample in a study of T cells in Graves' hyperthyroidism and ophthalmopathy. MiXCR, run by TCRdb on the multiplex PCR reads, gives a single entry per CDR3 protein. Of about 260,000 distinct CDR3 sequences detected, around 17% appear once; the ten largest clones hold around 26%. The sample comprised blood. The source of these receptors is a woman between 18 and 30 years old with Graves' ophthalmopathy. CDR3s include the opening cysteine and the closing phenylalanine or tryptophan. The D gene is left open where the match is weak. Size is stated for part of the rows, as once, few or many counts, or as a class when the clone is expanded.

abundance	v_gene	j_gene	d_gene	CDR3nt	CDR3aa
many	TRBV28	TRBJ2-3	.	TGTGCCAGCAGTTTATTAGGGCCAGGGGGCACAGATACGCAGTATTTT	CASSLLGPGGTDTQYF
.	TRBV11-2	TRBJ2-1	TRBD2	TGTGCCAGCAGCTTAGAAGCGGGGATGGATGAGCAGTTCTTC	CASSLEAGMDEQFF
.	TRBV6-2/TRBV6-3	TRBJ2-1	TRBD2	TGTGCCAGCAGCCAAGGACTAGCGGGGGGCCGTAATGAGCAGTTCTTC	CASSQGLAGGRNEQFF
many	TRBV2	TRBJ2-7	.	TGTGCCAGCACTTTCACGGATAGGTACGAGCAGTACTTC	CASTFTDRYEQYF
few	TRBV27	TRBJ2-1	.	TGTGCCAGCAGTTTAACAGGGACTGAGCAGTTCTTC	CASSLTGTEQFF
many	TRBV7-6	TRBJ2-6	TRBD1	TGTGCCAGCAGCCCCCGGGACAGTTTAGAGGGGGCCAACGTCCTGACTTTC	CASSPRDSLEGANVLTF
many	TRBV20-1	TRBJ2-3	.	TGCAGTGCTAGAGGACTTAACACAGATACGCAGTATTTT	CSARGLNTDTQYF
many	TRBV20-1	TRBJ1-2	TRBD1	TGCAGTGCTAGAGATTTATGGAGGGGGCGGGATGGCTACACCTTC	CSARDLWRGRDGYTF
many	TRBV7-2	TRBJ2-1	TRBD1	TGTGCCAGCAGCTTATATCTAGGCAGGGGGTCCGGGATTGAGCAGTTCTTC	CASSLYLGRGSGIEQFF
many	TRBV7-9	TRBJ1-2	.	TGTGCCAGCAGGGACGGACGGCCCGTAGCTAACTATGGCTACACCTTC	CASRDGRPVANYGYTF
.	TRBV28	TRBJ2-7	.	TGTGCCAGCAGTTTAGGAGGTCTGGTACAGTACGAGCAGTACTTC	CASSLGGLVQYEQYF
few	TRBV16	TRBJ2-7	.	TGTGCCAGCAGCCAATCTCCCGGATTGTCCTACGAGCAGTACTTC	CASSQSPGLSYEQYF
many	TRBV6-1	TRBJ1-1	.	TGTGCCAGCAGTGGAGGAGGGGGGGGTACTGAAGCTTTCTTT	CASSGGGGGTEAFF
many	TRBV4-1	TRBJ2-7	.	TGCGCCAGCAGCCAACCCGCCTACGAGCAGTACTTC	CASSQPAYEQYF
many	TRBV6-5	TRBJ2-6	TRBD1	TGTGCCAGCAGTTACGACAGGGTCTCTGGGGCCAACGTCCTGACTTTC	CASSYDRVSGANVLTF
many	TRBV6-1	TRBJ1-4	.	TGTGCCAGCAGCCCTTTTTGGACCGGGGGAAATGAAAAACTGTTTTTT	CASSPFWTGGNEKLFF
many	TRBV3-1	TRBJ2-3	TRBD1	TGTGCCAGCAGCAACGGACAGGGCGGAAGCACAGATACGCAGTATTTT	CASSNGQGGSTDTQYF
many	TRBV5-1	TRBJ2-2	.	TGCGCCAGCAGCCCAACCGGGCCAGCCAACACCGGGGAGCTGTTTTTT	CASSPTGPANTGELFF
many	TRBV14	TRBJ1-1	.	TGTGCCAGCAGCGAACAGGAGAACACTGAAGCTTTCTTT	CASSEQENTEAFF
few	TRBV28	TRBJ1-1	.	TGTGCCAGCAGTTTAAGGGGGGGGGTAACTGAAGCTTTCTTT	CASSLRGGVTEAFF
many	TRBV2	TRBJ2-2	.	TGTGCCAGCAGTGTAGAGGGGATCGGGAGCACCGGGGAGCTGTTTTTT	CASSVEGIGSTGELFF
many	TRBV28	TRBJ1-5	.	TGTGCCAGCAGTCCCATCCAGGGGAACAATCAGCCCCAGCATTTT	CASSPIQGNNQPQHF
many	TRBV7-9	TRBJ2-5	TRBD1	TGTGCCAGCAGCTCGACAGGGATGGACTTC	CASSSTGMDF
many	TRBV15	TRBJ1-3	.	TGTGCCACCAGCAGAGCTGGCAGAGAATTCTCTGGAAACACCATATATTTT	CATSRAGREFSGNTIYF
many	TRBV20-1	TRBJ2-4	TRBD1	TGCAGTGCTGGACCGACAGGGTTTCACATTCAGTACTTC	CSAGPTGFHIQYF
many	TRBV30	TRBJ1-1	.	TGTGCCTGGACGGGCCCGCTTAGAGCTTTCTTT	CAWTGPLRAFF
many	TRBV7-8	TRBJ1-6	.	TGTGCCAGCAGCTTTAATGGTAGGGACATCTGGAGCTCCTATAATTCACCCCTCCACTTT	CASSFNGRDIWSSYNSPLHF
many	TRBV20-1	TRBJ1-2	.	TGCAGTGCTAGACCCCAGGTTAACTATGGCTACACCTTC	CSARPQVNYGYTF
many	TRBV6-2/TRBV6-3	TRBJ1-2	TRBD1	TGTGCCAGCACGGACAGGGTTCGAGCTAACTATGGCTACACCTTC	CASTDRVRANYGYTF
.	TRBV20-1	TRBJ2-3	.	TGCAGTGCGAAGAGACAGACAGATACGCAGTATTTT	CSAKRQTDTQYF
few	TRBV2	TRBJ2-1	TRBD2	TGTGCCAGCAGGGTCGGACTAGCGGGAGGCAATGAGCAGTTCTTC	CASRVGLAGGNEQFF